This paragraph covers one TCR beta chain sequence. The junction departs from the called germline gene at one end, perhaps through a read error. The CDR3 loop spans 11 amino acids. Germline CDR1 and CDR2: WSHSY and SAAADI. The sample originates from a study of blood T cell repertoires in COVID-19. Study context: T cells, B-cell-depleted T cells, or PBMCs provided the cDNA or gDNA that served as material.

Method: immunoSEQ multiplex PCR; TCRdb's copy keeps in-frame clones and lacks some. The sample includes 160,000 or so clones, around 85% of them seen just once. The sequence derives from a woman aged 70-85 years with acute or convalescent COVID-19. The sample comprised peripheral blood. The rearrangement joins TRBV10-2 to TRBJ1-1, with 7 bases fitting TRBD1. In DNA form, the CDR3 reads TGCGCTAGCAGGGGGGGGATCAGGGCTTTCTTT. Amino acid sequence: CASRGGIRAFF.